Listed below are T cell receptor beta chains from one sample, sequenced in a study of control samples from healthy donors and cancer patients. Measured with immunoSEQ multiplex PCR; TCRdb has only the in-frame clones, and not every one. The repertoire consists of 110,000 or so clones, with roughly 89% occurring once and the leading ten covering roughly 15%. Sequenced: blood. The source is a woman aged 45-65 years in good health. Both conserved end residues are trimmed from each CDR3. Where a row states a size, it is once, few, many or the class of an expanded clone; other rows omit it.

j_call: TRBJ2-1
v_call: TRBV25-1
clone_size: .
cdr3_aa: ASTPWGGRARGNEQF

j_call: TRBJ2-7
v_call: TRBV10-1
clone_size: .
cdr3_aa: ASSESSRTLGEQY

j_call: TRBJ2-1
v_call: TRBV5-8
clone_size: .
cdr3_aa: ASSLLGLLYNEQF

j_call: TRBJ1-2
v_call: TRBV18
clone_size: .
cdr3_aa: ASSPGDTPSGYGYT

j_call: TRBJ1-4
v_call: TRBV21-1
clone_size: .
cdr3_aa: ASSKGDRHEKLF

j_call: TRBJ2-1
v_call: TRBV10-3
clone_size: .
cdr3_aa: AISESYEQF

j_call: TRBJ1-6
v_call: TRBV19
clone_size: few
cdr3_aa: ASSRNDSPLH

j_call: TRBJ2-3
v_call: TRBV27
clone_size: .
cdr3_aa: ATQGALRADTQY

j_call: TRBJ2-4
v_call: TRBV30
clone_size: .
cdr3_aa: AWTRGQGPNIQY

j_call: TRBJ1-2
v_call: TRBV12-3/TRBV12-4
clone_size: .
cdr3_aa: ASSFGSGGYT

j_call: TRBJ2-1
v_call: TRBV6-2/TRBV6-3
clone_size: .
cdr3_aa: ASSYRTSSYNEQF

j_call: TRBJ1-5
v_call: TRBV5-6
clone_size: .
cdr3_aa: ASSANRGTINQPQH

j_call: TRBJ2-1
v_call: TRBV7-2
clone_size: .
cdr3_aa: ASSLESGRASGNEQF

j_call: TRBJ1-4
v_call: TRBV19
clone_size: .
cdr3_aa: ASSTKVGVNEKLF

j_call: TRBJ2-4
v_call: TRBV2
clone_size: .
cdr3_aa: ASGRGGQLNIQY

j_call: TRBJ1-5
v_call: TRBV4-1
clone_size: few
cdr3_aa: ASSPRTVLSNQPQH

j_call: TRBJ2-1
v_call: TRBV2
clone_size: .
cdr3_aa: ASSEGYNEQF

j_call: TRBJ1-5
v_call: TRBV7-2
clone_size: .
cdr3_aa: ASSLISLSNQPQH

j_call: TRBJ2-7
v_call: TRBV20-1
clone_size: many
cdr3_aa: SASTSGIPYEQY

j_call: TRBJ2-1
v_call: TRBV29-1
clone_size: .
cdr3_aa: SAKVRTYNEQF

j_call: TRBJ2-1
v_call: TRBV4-3
clone_size: .
cdr3_aa: ASSQGHLEVMNEQF

j_call: TRBJ1-5
v_call: TRBV19
clone_size: .
cdr3_aa: ASSKRVEPQH

j_call: TRBJ2-3
v_call: TRBV7-8
clone_size: .
cdr3_aa: ASSNRETGGSDTQY

j_call: TRBJ1-2
v_call: TRBV3-1/TRBV3-2
clone_size: .
cdr3_aa: ASSDRGANYGYT

j_call: TRBJ1-1
v_call: TRBV19
clone_size: .
cdr3_aa: ASSPGTGKNTEAF

j_call: TRBJ1-1
v_call: TRBV20-1
clone_size: .
cdr3_aa: SARDGVVAF

j_call: TRBJ2-7
v_call: TRBV29-1
clone_size: once
cdr3_aa: SVGDRGFSYEQY

j_call: TRBJ1-1
v_call: TRBV6-6
clone_size: .
cdr3_aa: ASTYRSNTEAF

j_call: TRBJ1-4
v_call: TRBV7-9
clone_size: .
cdr3_aa: ASNPVIGNEKLF

j_call: TRBJ2-1
v_call: TRBV25-1
clone_size: .
cdr3_aa: ASSDRSRGSSYNEQF

j_call: TRBJ1-4
v_call: TRBV11-2
clone_size: .
cdr3_aa: ASSLIPGITNEKLF

j_call: TRBJ2-5
v_call: TRBV29-1
clone_size: .
cdr3_aa: SAKGLEETQY

j_call: TRBJ2-5
v_call: TRBV3-1/TRBV3-2
clone_size: .
cdr3_aa: ASSQVLLAGGTQETQY

j_call: TRBJ2-3
v_call: TRBV3-1/TRBV3-2
clone_size: .
cdr3_aa: ASSQGSGLATDTQY

j_call: TRBJ2-1
v_call: TRBV11-2
clone_size: .
cdr3_aa: ASSLRRTGKTEQF

j_call: TRBJ1-4
v_call: TRBV5-6
clone_size: .
cdr3_aa: ASSLSPNEKLF

j_call: TRBJ2-3
v_call: TRBV6-6
clone_size: .
cdr3_aa: ASSPVGGAQGTDTQY

j_call: TRBJ2-5
v_call: TRBV19
clone_size: .
cdr3_aa: ASSISRQETQY

j_call: TRBJ2-5
v_call: TRBV25-1
clone_size: .
cdr3_aa: ASSDRGETQY

j_call: TRBJ2-1
v_call: TRBV6-4
clone_size: .
cdr3_aa: ASIRGGTSGYNEQF

j_call: TRBJ2-1
v_call: TRBV7-3
clone_size: .
cdr3_aa: ASSPLGSGGLAGPNSYNEQF

j_call: TRBJ2-1
v_call: TRBV7-9
clone_size: .
cdr3_aa: ASSLAQGLEQF

j_call: TRBJ2-1
v_call: TRBV6-2/TRBV6-3
clone_size: .
cdr3_aa: ASSLLAGRSYNEQF

j_call: TRBJ2-7
v_call: TRBV10-3
clone_size: .
cdr3_aa: APRPTGGEYEQY

j_call: TRBJ2-7
v_call: TRBV27
clone_size: .
cdr3_aa: ASSLSPRDRTSYEQY

j_call: TRBJ2-1
v_call: TRBV11-3
clone_size: few
cdr3_aa: ASSSSNEQF

j_call: TRBJ1-4
v_call: TRBV15
clone_size: .
cdr3_aa: ATSRGGGRGEKLF

j_call: TRBJ1-6
v_call: TRBV7-8
clone_size: .
cdr3_aa: ASSLSFPHRENSPLH

j_call: TRBJ2-1
v_call: TRBV9
clone_size: .
cdr3_aa: ASSGRSGGLSYNEQF

j_call: TRBJ1-1
v_call: TRBV2
clone_size: few
cdr3_aa: ASRVLWNTEAF

j_call: TRBJ2-4
v_call: TRBV7-9
clone_size: .
cdr3_aa: ASSPPGTAKNIQY

j_call: TRBJ1-1
v_call: TRBV7-9
clone_size: few
cdr3_aa: ASSSPDRAGTEAF

j_call: TRBJ1-1
v_call: TRBV3-1/TRBV3-2
clone_size: .
cdr3_aa: ASSQEWAGTEAF